This T cell receptor beta chain stems from a study of T cell responses to AZD1222 COVID-19 vaccine. As for this clone: Its antigen is not identified.

Generated by immunoSEQ multiplex PCR, the TCRdb table keeps only in-frame clones and is missing some. The sample yields about 85,000 clones, just over 85% seen once. The length of the CDR3 is 15 residues. Trimming cost V 2 bases and J 8 bases; bases outside gene matches: 7. Germline V gives CDR1 MNHEY, CDR2 SVGAGI. Study results and caveats: Increased Spike-specific TCR breadth and depth were observed after two AZD1222 doses. Only after the peak T cell response were repertoires sampled. The donor cohort was predominantly white British with a female majority, and clonal diversity may have been underestimated. Only a handful of AZD1222 recipients were seropositive at baseline.

This chain links TRBV6-5 with TRBJ1-4, with TRBD1 matching over 8 bases. This TCR came from an adult in good health. This specimen was peripheral blood, taken on day 0 of MenACWY control vaccination. The CDR3 DNA reads TGTGCCAGCAGTTACACCGGGACAGGCAAAGAAAAACTGTTTTTT. This sequence encodes CASSYTGTGKEKLFF.